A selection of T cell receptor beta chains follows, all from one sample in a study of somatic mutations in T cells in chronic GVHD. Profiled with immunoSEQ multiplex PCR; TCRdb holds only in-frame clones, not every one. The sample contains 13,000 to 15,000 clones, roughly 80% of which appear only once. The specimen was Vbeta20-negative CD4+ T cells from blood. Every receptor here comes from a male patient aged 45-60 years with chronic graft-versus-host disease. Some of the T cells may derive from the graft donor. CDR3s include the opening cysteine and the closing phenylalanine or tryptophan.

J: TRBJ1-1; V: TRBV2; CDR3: CASPSSPTTGGGTEAFF
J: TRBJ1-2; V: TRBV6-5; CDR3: CATTPGYRSYGYTF
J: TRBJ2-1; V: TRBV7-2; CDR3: CASSPPGLASISEQFF
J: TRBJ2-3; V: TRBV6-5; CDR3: CASSGTWADTQYF
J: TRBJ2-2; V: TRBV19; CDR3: CASIKRGGDTGELFF
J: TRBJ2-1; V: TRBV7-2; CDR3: CASSLMAGTSYPRFF
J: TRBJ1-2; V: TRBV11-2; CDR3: CASSLRGGEGYTF
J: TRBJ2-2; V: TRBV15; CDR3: CATSRARESNTGELFF
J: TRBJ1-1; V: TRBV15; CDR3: CATSRPDSEAFF
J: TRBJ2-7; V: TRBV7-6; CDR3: CASSLDLRGEQYF
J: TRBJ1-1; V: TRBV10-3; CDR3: CAIRKTGGYTEAFF
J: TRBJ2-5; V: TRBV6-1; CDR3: CASSTDDRDKETQYF
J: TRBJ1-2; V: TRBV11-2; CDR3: CASSLAGIYGYTF
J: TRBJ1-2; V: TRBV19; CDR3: CASSTRDRGPANYGYTF
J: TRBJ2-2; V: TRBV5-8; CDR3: CASSPDRGGTGELFF
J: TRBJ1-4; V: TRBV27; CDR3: CASSIAPPGQWNEKLFF
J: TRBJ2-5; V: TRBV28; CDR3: CASSGSTQYF
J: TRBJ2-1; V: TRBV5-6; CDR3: CASSSRQGNNEQFF
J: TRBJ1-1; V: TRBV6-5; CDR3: CASSRDRGGTEAFF
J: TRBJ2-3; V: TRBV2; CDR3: CAGIQGGGTDTQYF
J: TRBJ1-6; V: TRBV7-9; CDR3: CASSFGQRNSPLHF
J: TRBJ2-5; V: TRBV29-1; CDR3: CSVEVFGGRMTQYF
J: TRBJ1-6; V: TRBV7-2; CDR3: CASSLVVGVGGSPLHF
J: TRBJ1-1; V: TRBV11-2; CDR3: CASSLADRGLTEAFF
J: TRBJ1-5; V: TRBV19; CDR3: CASSISGQGSNQPQHF
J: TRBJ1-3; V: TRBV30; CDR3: CAWSVGRTIYF
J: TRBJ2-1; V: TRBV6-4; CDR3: CASSDGGESYNEQFF
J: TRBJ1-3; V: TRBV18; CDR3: CASSGTGGSTSGNTIYF
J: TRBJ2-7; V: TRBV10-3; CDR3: CAIRIPGTGYEQYF
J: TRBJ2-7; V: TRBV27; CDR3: CASSPLGQGAWEQYF
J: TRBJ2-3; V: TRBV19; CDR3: CASSRQGSTDTQYF
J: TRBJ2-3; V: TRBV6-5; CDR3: CASSYGAGTWTDTQYF